This T cell receptor beta chain was obtained from a study of T-cell memory formation after mild COVID-19. Points from the study as a whole: Day 15 to 85 contracting clones showed balanced CD4/CD8; day 15 to 37 expanders favored CD4+. The study detected some responding clones in pre-infection memory, suggesting cross-reactive memory joined.

This clonotype was recorded many times. The antigen is undetermined. Losses at the gene ends were 5 bases for V and 4 bases for J; bases not matched to a gene: 5. This CDR3 contains 15 residues. Germline CDR1 and CDR2: SGHRS and YFSETQ. Constant-segment primers were used for 5'RACE, and the resulting TCR alpha and TCR beta cDNA libraries carried sample barcodes and UMIs. Each CDR3 protein is one row after TCRdb ran MiXCR on the 5' RACE reads. The sample shows around 200,000 distinct CDR3 sequences, more than 9% of them seen only once. Source material: PBMCs or a T cell subset sorted from them (not recorded which). The TCR comes from a man in his late teens or twenties who had mild COVID-19 (a few samples of this study predate the infection). Cell type and time point are not known. This chain links TRBV5-1 with TRBJ2-1, with 11 bases identical to TRBD2. The CDR3 loop is CASRSSGGTYNEQFF. The CDR3 DNA is TGCGCCAGCAGATCTAGCGGGGGGACTTACAATGAGCAGTTCTTC.